This TCR beta chain was observed in a study of T cells after yellow fever vaccination. Overall study findings and caveats: Post-booster repertoires again held most primary-vaccination clones (about 95% CD4, over 80% CD8).

The germline gives CDR1 MNHNS, CDR2 SASEGT. V was shortened by 2 bases and J by 7 bases, with 15 bases between the two germline ends. This CDR3 comprises 14 residues. TCRdb re-analysed the 5' RACE reads in MiXCR, keeping a single row per CDR3 protein. The repertoire holds a few hundred thousand distinct CDR3 sequences, with about 3.5% as singletons. This clonotype was detected many times. Its target is not known. The V call is TRBV6-1, the J call TRBJ2-7, with D possibly being TRBD1 (6 bases). The clonotype comes from a man aged 18 to 29 who received the YFV17D yellow fever vaccine. The sample was PBMCs, taken 15 days after the yellow fever booster vaccination. In DNA form, the CDR3 reads TGTGCCAGCAGTGAAAGGGGAACAGGGCGTGAGCAGTACGTC. This codes for CASSERGTGREQYV.